Sequencing of this T cell receptor beta chain was carried out in a study of early T cells in non-severe SARS-CoV-2 infection. Overall study context: Chains were unpaired, as sequencing was done on bulk RNA from unsorted whole blood.

From germline, CDR1 is MDHEN and CDR2 SYDVKM. The CDR3 has 15 residues. Unmatched junction bases numbered 5, after V lost 4 bases and J lost 2 bases. Whole-study findings and limits: Using VDJdb, the matching emphasized anti-spike CD8 responses while missing private and CD4 specificities.

In its sample, this clonotype was seen a few times. The antigen remains unidentified. Unique molecular identifier tags were affixed to discrete cDNA molecules. TCRdb reanalysed the 5' RACE reads using MiXCR and keeps one entry per CDR3 protein. This table has 25,000 to 40,000 distinct CDR3 sequences, about 4.3% appearing once. The sequence came from an adult who was a healthcare worker with PCR-confirmed SARS-CoV-2 infection or an uninfected control (not recorded which). The sequenced material came from whole blood. The chain couples TRBV28 to TRBJ1-1; TRBD1 agrees at 9 bases. CDR3 bases: TGTGCCAGCAGTTGGTACAGGGGGCTCAACACTGAAGCTTTCTTT. As protein: CASSWYRGLNTEAFF.